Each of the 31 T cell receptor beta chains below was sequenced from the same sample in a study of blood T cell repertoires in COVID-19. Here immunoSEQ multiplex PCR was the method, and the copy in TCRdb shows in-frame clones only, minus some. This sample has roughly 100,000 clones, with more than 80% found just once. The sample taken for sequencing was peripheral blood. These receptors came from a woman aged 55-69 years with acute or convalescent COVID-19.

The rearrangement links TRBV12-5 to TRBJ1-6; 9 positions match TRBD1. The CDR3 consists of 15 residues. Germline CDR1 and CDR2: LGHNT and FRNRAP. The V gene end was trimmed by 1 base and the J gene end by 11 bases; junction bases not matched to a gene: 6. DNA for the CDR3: TGTGCTAGTGGTTTGGAACAGGGGGCAGCTACACCCCTCCACTTT. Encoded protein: CASGLEQGAATPLHF.

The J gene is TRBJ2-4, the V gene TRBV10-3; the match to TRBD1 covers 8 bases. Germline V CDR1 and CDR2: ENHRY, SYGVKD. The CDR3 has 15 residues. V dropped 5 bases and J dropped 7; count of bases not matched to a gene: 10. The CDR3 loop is CAISKTDRGSNIQYF. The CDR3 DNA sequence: TGTGCCATCAGTAAAACCGACAGGGGATCGAACATTCAGTACTTC.

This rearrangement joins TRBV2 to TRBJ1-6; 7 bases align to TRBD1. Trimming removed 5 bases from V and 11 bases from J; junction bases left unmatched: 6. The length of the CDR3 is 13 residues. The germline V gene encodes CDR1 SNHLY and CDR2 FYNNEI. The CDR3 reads CASSLDRRAPLHF. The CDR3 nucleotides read TGTGCCAGCAGTCTGGACAGGCGCGCACCCCTCCACTTT.

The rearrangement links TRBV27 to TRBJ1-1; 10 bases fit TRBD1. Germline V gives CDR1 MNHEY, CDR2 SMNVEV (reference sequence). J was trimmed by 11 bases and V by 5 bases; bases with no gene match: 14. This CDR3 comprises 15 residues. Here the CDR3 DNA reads TGTGCCAGCAGTCCAAGGGACAGGGGAACAACGAAGGCTTTCTTT. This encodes CASSPRDRGTTKAFF.

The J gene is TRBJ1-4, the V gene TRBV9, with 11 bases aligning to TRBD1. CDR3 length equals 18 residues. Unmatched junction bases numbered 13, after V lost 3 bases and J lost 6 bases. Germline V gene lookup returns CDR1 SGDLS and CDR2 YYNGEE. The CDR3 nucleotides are TGTGCCAGCAGCGCCGAACCCGGACAGGGGGCAGGAGATGAAAAACTGTTTTTT. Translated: CASSAEPGQGAGDEKLFF.

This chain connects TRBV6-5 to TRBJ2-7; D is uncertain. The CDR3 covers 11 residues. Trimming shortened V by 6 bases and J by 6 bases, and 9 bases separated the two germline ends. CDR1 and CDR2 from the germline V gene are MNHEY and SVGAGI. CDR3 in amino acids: CASSRVGEQYF. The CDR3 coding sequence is TGTGCCAGCAGCCGGGTTGGCGAGCAGTACTTC.

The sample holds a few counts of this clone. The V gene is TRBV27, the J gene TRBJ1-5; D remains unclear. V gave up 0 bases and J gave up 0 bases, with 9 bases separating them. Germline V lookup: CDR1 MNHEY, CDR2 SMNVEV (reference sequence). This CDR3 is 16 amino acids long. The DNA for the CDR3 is TGTGCCAGCAGTTTATCGGCACCGTATAGCAATCAGCCCCAGCATTTT. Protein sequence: CASSLSAPYSNQPQHF.

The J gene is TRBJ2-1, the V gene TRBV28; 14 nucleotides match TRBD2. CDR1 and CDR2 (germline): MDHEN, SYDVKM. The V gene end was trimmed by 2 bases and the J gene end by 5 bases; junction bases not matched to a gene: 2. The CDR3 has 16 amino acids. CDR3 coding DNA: TGTGCCAGCAGTTTACAGGGACTAGCGGGAGACAATGAGCAGTTCTTC. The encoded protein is CASSLQGLAGDNEQFF.

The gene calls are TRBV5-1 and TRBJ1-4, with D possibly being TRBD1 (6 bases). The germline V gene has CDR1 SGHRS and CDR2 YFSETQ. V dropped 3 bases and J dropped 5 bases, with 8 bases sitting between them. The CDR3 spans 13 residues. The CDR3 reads CASSSGQNEKLFF. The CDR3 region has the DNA TGCGCCAGCAGCTCGGGACAAAATGAAAAACTGTTTTTT. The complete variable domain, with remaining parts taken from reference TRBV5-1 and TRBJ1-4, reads KAGVTQTPRYLIKTRGQQVTLSCSPISGHRSVSWYQQTPGQGLQFLFEYFSETQRNKGNFPGRFSGRQFSNSRSEMNVSTLELGDSALYLCASSSGQNEKLFFGSGTQLSVL.

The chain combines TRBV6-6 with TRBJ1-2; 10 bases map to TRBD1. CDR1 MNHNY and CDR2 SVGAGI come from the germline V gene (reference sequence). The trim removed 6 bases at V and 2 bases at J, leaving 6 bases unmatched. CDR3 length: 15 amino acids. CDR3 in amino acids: CASRTGQGFNYGYTF. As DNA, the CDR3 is TGTGCCAGCAGAACGGGACAGGGGTTCAACTATGGCTACACCTTC.

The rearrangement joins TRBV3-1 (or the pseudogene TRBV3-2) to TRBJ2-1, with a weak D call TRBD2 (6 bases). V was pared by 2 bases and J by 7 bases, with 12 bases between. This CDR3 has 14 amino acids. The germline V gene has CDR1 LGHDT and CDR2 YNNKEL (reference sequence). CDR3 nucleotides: TGTGCCAGCAGCCAACTGGGACTTTGGAATGAGCAGTTCTTC. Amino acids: CASSQLGLWNEQFF.

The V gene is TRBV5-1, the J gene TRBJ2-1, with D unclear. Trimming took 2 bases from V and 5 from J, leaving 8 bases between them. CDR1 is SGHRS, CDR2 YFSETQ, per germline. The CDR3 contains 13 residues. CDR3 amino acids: CASSFDWNNEQFF. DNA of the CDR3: TGCGCCAGCAGCTTTGACTGGAACAATGAGCAGTTCTTC.

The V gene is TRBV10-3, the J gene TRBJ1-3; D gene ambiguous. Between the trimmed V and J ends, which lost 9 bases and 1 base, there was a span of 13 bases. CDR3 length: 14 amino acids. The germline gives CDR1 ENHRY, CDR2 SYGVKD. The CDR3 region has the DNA TGTGCCATAGCGAAACCGGGTTCTGGAAACACCATATATTTT. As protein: CAIAKPGSGNTIYF.

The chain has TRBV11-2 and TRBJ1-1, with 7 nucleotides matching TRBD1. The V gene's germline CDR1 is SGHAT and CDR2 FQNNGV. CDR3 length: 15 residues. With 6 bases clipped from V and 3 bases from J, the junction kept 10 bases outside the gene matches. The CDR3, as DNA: TGTGCCAGCAGGCGTCGAACAGGGGTTGACACTGAAGCTTTCTTT. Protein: CASRRRTGVDTEAFF.

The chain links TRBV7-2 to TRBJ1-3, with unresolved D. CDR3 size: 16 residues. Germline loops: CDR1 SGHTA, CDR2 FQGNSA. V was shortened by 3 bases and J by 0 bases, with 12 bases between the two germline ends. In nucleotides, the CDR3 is TGTGCCAGCAGCTTGATACAGTTGATCTCTGGAAACACCATATATTTT. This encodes CASSLIQLISGNTIYF.

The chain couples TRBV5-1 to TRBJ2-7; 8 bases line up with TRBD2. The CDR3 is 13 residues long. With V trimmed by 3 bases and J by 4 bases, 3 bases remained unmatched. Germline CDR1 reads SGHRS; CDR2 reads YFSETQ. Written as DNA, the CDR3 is TGCGCCAGCAGCTACTCTAGCGGGTACGAGCAGTACTTC. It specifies CASSYSSGYEQYF.

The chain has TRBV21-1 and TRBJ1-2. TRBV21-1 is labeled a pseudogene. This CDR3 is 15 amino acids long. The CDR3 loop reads CASSKESRLNYGYTF. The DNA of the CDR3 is TGTGCCAGCAGCAAAGAATCCAGACTAAACTATGGCTACACCTTC.

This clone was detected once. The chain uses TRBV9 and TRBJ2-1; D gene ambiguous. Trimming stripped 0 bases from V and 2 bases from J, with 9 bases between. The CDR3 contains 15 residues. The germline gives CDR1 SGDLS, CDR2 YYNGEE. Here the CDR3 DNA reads TGTGCCAGCAGCGTAGATTTATACACCTACAATGAGCAGTTCTTC. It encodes CASSVDLYTYNEQFF.

CDR3 bases: TGTGCCAGTAGTATTGTTACGCGGAGGACTGAAGCTTTCTTT. This translates into CASSIVTRRTEAFF. The J gene is TRBJ1-1, the V gene TRBV19; D is unclear. Trimming took 3 bases from V and 5 from J, leaving 13 bases between them. Germline V gene data show CDR1 as LNHDA and CDR2 as SQIVND (reference sequence). The CDR3 covers 14 residues.

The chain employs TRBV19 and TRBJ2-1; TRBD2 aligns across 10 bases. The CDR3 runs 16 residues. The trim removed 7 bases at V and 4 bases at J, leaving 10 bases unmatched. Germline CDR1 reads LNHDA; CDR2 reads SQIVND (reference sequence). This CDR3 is CASTLYGTSAYNEQFF. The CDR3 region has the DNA TGTGCCAGTACCCTATACGGGACTAGCGCATACAATGAGCAGTTCTTC.

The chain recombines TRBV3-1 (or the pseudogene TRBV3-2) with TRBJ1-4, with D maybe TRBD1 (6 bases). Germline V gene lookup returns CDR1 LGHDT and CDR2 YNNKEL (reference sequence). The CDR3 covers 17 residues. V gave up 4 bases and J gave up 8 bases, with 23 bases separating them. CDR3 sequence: CASSRDINFPNREKLFF. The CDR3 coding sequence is TGTGCCAGCAGCCGGGACATAAATTTTCCCAATCGAGAAAAACTGTTTTTT.

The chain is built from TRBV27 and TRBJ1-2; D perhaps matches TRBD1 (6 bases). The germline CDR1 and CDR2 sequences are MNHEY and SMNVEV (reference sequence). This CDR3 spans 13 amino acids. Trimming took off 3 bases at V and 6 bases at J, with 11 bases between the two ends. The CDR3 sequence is CASSFQGFNGYTF. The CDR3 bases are TGTGCCAGCAGTTTCCAGGGGTTCAATGGCTACACCTTC.

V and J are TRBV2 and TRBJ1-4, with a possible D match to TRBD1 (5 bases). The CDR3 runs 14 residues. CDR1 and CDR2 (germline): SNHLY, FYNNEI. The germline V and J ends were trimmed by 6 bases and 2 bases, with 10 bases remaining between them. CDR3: CASRGTWTNEKLFF. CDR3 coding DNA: TGTGCCAGCAGGGGGACTTGGACTAATGAAAAACTGTTTTTT. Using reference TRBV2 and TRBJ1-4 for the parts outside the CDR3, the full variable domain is EPEVTQTPSHQVTQMGQEVILRCVPISNHLYFYWYRQILGQKVEFLVSFYNNEISEKSEIFDDQFSVERPDGSNFTLKIRSTKLEDSAMYFCASRGTWTNEKLFFGSGTQLSVL.

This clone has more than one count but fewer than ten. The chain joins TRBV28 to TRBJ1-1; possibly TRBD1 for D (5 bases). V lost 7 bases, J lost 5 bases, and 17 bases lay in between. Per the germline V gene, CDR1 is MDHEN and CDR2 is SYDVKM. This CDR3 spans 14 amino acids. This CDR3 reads CASMRGPGGTEAFF. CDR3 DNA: TGTGCCAGCATGCGGGGCCCCGGAGGGACTGAAGCTTTCTTT.

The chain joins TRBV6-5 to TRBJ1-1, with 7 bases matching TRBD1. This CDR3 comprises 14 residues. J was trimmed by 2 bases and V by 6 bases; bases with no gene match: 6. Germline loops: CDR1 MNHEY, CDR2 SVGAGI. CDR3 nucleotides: TGTGCCAGCAGGAGACAGGGCGGTAACACTGAAGCTTTCTTT. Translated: CASRRQGGNTEAFF.

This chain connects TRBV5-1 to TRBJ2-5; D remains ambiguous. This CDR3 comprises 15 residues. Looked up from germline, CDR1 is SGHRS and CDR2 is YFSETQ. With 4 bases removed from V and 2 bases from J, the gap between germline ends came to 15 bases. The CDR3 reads CASSPGEVPQETQYF. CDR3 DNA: TGCGCCAGCAGCCCCGGTGAGGTCCCGCAAGAGACCCAGTACTTC.

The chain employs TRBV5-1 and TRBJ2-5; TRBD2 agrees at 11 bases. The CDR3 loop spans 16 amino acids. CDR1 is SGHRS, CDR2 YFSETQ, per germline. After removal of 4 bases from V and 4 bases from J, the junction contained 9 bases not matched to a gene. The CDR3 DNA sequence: TGCGCCAGCAGCCGTACCGGGACTAGCGGTGGAGAGACCCAGTACTTC. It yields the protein CASSRTGTSGGETQYF.

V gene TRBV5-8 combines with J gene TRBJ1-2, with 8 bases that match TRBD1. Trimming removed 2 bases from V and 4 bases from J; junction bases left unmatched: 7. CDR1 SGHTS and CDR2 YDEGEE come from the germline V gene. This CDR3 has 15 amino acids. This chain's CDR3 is CASSFRRGQSYGYTF. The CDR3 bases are TGTGCCAGCAGCTTCCGCAGGGGGCAGAGCTATGGCTACACCTTC.

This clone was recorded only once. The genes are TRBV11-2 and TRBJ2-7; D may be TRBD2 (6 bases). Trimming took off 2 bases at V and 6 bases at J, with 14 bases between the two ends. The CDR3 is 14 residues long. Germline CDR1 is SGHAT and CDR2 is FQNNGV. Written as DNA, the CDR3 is TGTGCCAGCAGCTTATGGAGGGAGAAAGGCGAGCAGTACTTC. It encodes CASSLWREKGEQYF.

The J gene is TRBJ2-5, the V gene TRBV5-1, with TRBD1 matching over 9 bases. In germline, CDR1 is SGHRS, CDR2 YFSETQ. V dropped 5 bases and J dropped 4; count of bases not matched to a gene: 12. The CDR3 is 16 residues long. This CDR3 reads CASSSGQGSHSETQYF. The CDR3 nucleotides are TGCGCCAGCAGTTCTGGACAGGGGAGCCACTCAGAGACCCAGTACTTC.

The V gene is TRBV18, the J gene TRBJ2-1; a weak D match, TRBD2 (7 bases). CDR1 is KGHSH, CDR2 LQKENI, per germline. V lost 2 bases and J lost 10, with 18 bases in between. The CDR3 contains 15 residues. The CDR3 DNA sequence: TGTGCCAGCTCACCAGGCGGGGGCCTACAGGGCGAGCAGTTCTTC. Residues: CASSPGGGLQGEQFF.